Below, 3 T cell receptor beta chains from the same sample are listed, as sequenced in a study of T cell clonotyping in hematopoietic cell transplantation. This table comes from immunoSEQ multiplex PCR, and its TCRdb copy is limited to in-frame clones, with some not included. This table has 25,000 to 30,000 clones, 80% to 95% appearing once. Sequenced here: PBMCs, sampled 100 days after allogeneic stem cell transplant. Every receptor here comes from a female patient in her forties or fifties who had an allogeneic stem cell transplant from a related donor, so the T cells may come from the graft donor. Some clones in this sample may be carry-over from other donors' samples.

The chain carries TRBV2 and TRBJ2-3; 10 bases match TRBD1. V was clipped by 6 bases and J by 4 bases; unmatched bases: 10. This CDR3 is 16 amino acids long. Germline V gene sequence: CDR1 SNHLY, CDR2 FYNNEI. This chain's CDR3 is CASSLRGTGAPDTQYF. In DNA, the CDR3 is TGTGCCAGCAGCCTCAGGGGGACAGGGGCCCCAGATACGCAGTATTTT.

The genes are TRBV6-6 and TRBJ2-7, with a weak D call TRBD2 (7 bases). V was shortened by 7 bases and J by 4 bases, with 17 bases between the two germline ends. Germline V CDR1 and CDR2: MNHNY, SVGAGI (reference sequence). The CDR3 spans 14 residues. The CDR3 nucleotides read TGTGCCAGCAACCTAGGGGGGGAAAATTACGAGCAGTACTTC. Amino acids: CASNLGGENYEQYF.

The V gene is TRBV7-2, the J gene TRBJ2-7; the match to TRBD1 covers 7 bases. The germline CDR1 and CDR2 sequences are SGHTA and FQGNSA. Trimming took 5 bases from V and 5 from J; bases not matched to a gene: 9. The CDR3 contains 14 residues. Here the CDR3 reads CASSQRQGMDEQYF. The CDR3 nucleotides are TGTGCCAGCAGCCAGCGACAGGGTATGGACGAGCAGTACTTC.